The 8 T cell receptor beta chains below come from one sample, sequenced in a study of OX40 agonist ivuxolimab in advanced cancers. The table came from immunoSEQ multiplex PCR; TCRdb's copy has only in-frame clones and leaves some out. The sample carries approximately 100,000 clones, around 90% recorded once. This specimen was CD4+ or CD8+ T cells sorted from blood, taken in a trial of the OX40 agonist ivuxolimab. The receptors stem from an adult with an advanced solid tumor such as melanoma, head and neck, liver or kidney cancer.

This rearrangement joins TRBV6-5 to TRBJ2-5; TRBD1 or TRBD2 may be the D gene (5 bases each). Trimming pared 2 bases from V and 5 bases from J, leaving 9 bases between. The CDR3 loop spans 13 amino acids. Germline V gene lookup returns CDR1 MNHEY and CDR2 SVGAGI. CDR3 sequence (DNA): TGTGCCAGCAGTTACGGGGGTCGGGAGACCCAGTACTTC. The encoded protein is CASSYGGRETQYF.

The rearrangement uses TRBV27 and TRBJ2-5, with 10 bases identical to TRBD2. With V trimmed by 5 bases and J by 4 bases, 10 bases remained unmatched. The V gene's germline CDR1 is MNHEY and CDR2 SMNVEV (reference sequence). CDR3 length: 16 residues. DNA of the CDR3: TGTGCCAGCAGTCCCCCTGGGTTAGCGGGGGGAGAGACCCAGTACTTC. Its translation: CASSPPGLAGGETQYF.

This clone was counted between two and nine times. This chain joins TRBV4-3 and TRBJ1-4, with TRBD1 matching over 10 bases. Germline V gives CDR1 LGHNA, CDR2 YSLEER. V lost 4 bases, J lost 0 bases, and 2 bases stayed unmatched. This CDR3 has 16 amino acids. CDR3 amino acids: CASSPGTGATNEKLFF. CDR3 nucleotides: TGCGCCAGCAGCCCAGGGACAGGGGCAACTAATGAAAAACTGTTTTTT.

The sample holds a few counts of this clone. V and J are TRBV5-1 and TRBJ1-1; TRBD1 aligns across 8 bases. V lost 4 bases to trimming and J lost 3 bases; unmatched junction nucleotides: 2. Germline-derived CDR1 and CDR2 are SGHRS and YFSETQ. CDR3 length: 13 amino acids. The CDR3 sequence is CASSQGAYTEAFF. The CDR3 nucleotides read TGCGCCAGCAGCCAGGGGGCTTACACTGAAGCTTTCTTT. Full variable domain (missing parts from reference TRBV5-1 and TRBJ1-1): KAGVTQTPRYLIKTRGQQVTLSCSPISGHRSVSWYQQTPGQGLQFLFEYFSETQRNKGNFPGRFSGRQFSNSRSEMNVSTLELGDSALYLCASSQGAYTEAFFGQGTRLTVV.

The V gene is TRBV29-1, the J gene TRBJ2-3; 7 nucleotides line up with TRBD1. The ends lost 2 bases at V and 5 bases at J; junction bases unmatched: 10. Germline V gene sequence: CDR1 SQVTM, CDR2 ANQGSEA. The CDR3 is 15 residues long. CDR3 DNA sequence: TGCAGCGTTGAATCATGGACAGGTCTGAAAGATACGCAGTATTTT. It translates to CSVESWTGLKDTQYF.

The chain employs TRBV5-4 and TRBJ2-1; 10 bases are a match to TRBD1. Trimming removed 1 base from V and 7 bases from J; junction bases left unmatched: 5. The CDR3 runs to 15 residues. CDR1 is SGHNT and CDR2 is YYREEE in the germline V gene (reference sequence). The CDR3 bases are TGTGCCAGCAGCTTGATGAGACAGGGGGCGAATGAGCAGTTCTTC. Protein: CASSLMRQGANEQFF. Variable domain in full (rest from reference TRBV5-4 and TRBJ2-1): ETGVTQSPTHLIKTRGQQVTLRCSSQSGHNTVSWYQQALGQGPQFIFQYYREEENGRGNFPPRFSGLQFPNYSSELNVNALELDDSALYLCASSLMRQGANEQFFGPGTRLTVL.

CDR3 sequence reads: CASSYSRTGKYGYTF. The CDR3 nucleotides are TGTGCCAGCAGTTACTCCCGGACAGGGAAATATGGCTACACCTTC. The chain joins TRBV6-5 to TRBJ1-2, with TRBD1 identical over 8 bases. CDR1 and CDR2 (germline): MNHEY, SVGAGI. CDR3 length equals 15 residues. The V segment lost 0 bases and the J segment 5 bases; nucleotides outside the gene matches: 5.

This rearrangement joins TRBV6-1 to TRBJ1-6; D not resolved. Between the trimmed V and J ends, which lost 2 bases and 9 bases, there was a span of 8 bases. The germline CDR1 and CDR2 sequences are MNHNS and SASEGT. There are 13 residues in the CDR3. The CDR3 region has the DNA TGTGCCAGCAGTGAAAGTTGGCTTTCACCCCTCCACTTT. It yields the protein CASSESWLSPLHF.